These 4 T cell receptor beta chains came from one sample sequenced in a study of blood T cell repertoires in COVID-19. Assay: immunoSEQ multiplex PCR; the TCRdb copy retains only in-frame clones and omits some. In the table there are about 69,000 clones, 75% to 90% of which are singletons. The sequencing input was peripheral blood. These receptors were obtained from a man aged 40-49 years with COVID-19, enrolled during active disease.

V usage is TRBV12-3 or TRBV12-4 and J usage is TRBJ2-1, with D possibly matching TRBD2 (6 bases). This CDR3 has 12 residues. Trimming shortened V by 3 bases and J by 11 bases, and 11 bases separated the two germline ends. The CDR3, as DNA: TGTGCCAGCAGTTTCTTGGGGGGTCAGCAGTTCTTC. Translating it yields CASSFLGGQQFF.

The chain carries TRBV7-2 and TRBJ2-5; the D gene is possibly TRBD1 (6 bases). From germline, CDR1 is SGHTA and CDR2 FQGNSA. CDR3 length: 14 residues. V lost 1 base and J lost 4, with 10 bases in between. CDR3 protein: CASSLDRVRETQYF. The CDR3, as DNA: TGTGCCAGCAGCTTAGACAGGGTGAGAGAGACCCAGTACTTC.

The V and J genes are TRBV3-1 (or the pseudogene TRBV3-2) and TRBJ2-3, with 9 bases matching TRBD2. The CDR3 contains 17 residues. V dropped 1 base and J dropped 4; count of bases not matched to a gene: 9. In germline, CDR1 is LGHDT, CDR2 YNNKEL (reference sequence). CDR3: CASSQVQTSGRSDTQYF. The CDR3 DNA reads as TGTGCCAGCAGCCAAGTGCAGACTAGCGGTAGGTCAGATACGCAGTATTTT.

The rearrangement joins TRBV7-6 to TRBJ2-3; TRBD2 matches 7 bases. Germline V gene lookup returns CDR1 SGHVS and CDR2 FNYEAQ. This CDR3 is built from 15 residues. Unmatched junction bases numbered 7, after V lost 5 bases and J lost 2 bases. The CDR3 loop is CASSETGTNTDTQYF. CDR3 DNA sequence: TGTGCCAGCAGCGAAACCGGGACTAACACAGATACGCAGTATTTT.